The 16 T cell receptor beta chains presented below share a single source sample, sequenced in a study of shared clonotypes between healthy human individuals. Profiling relied on immunoSEQ multiplex PCR, and the TCRdb table lists in-frame clones only, not all of them. Of some 2,500,000 clones listed, 80% to 95% are singletons. Sequencing was done on a sample of naive CD4+ T cells from PBMCs. Subset: CD45RA+ positively selected. The receptors shown here come from a man between 18 and 35 years old in good health. Some clones in this sample may be carry-over from other donors' samples.

V usage is TRBV28 and J usage is TRBJ2-7, with D tentatively TRBD2 (6 bases). Germline assignment: CDR1 MDHEN and CDR2 SYDVKM. With 4 bases removed from V and 2 bases from J, the gap between germline ends came to 12 bases. The CDR3 is made up of 14 amino acids. CDR3 in amino acids: CASSSTGRTYEQYF. CDR3 in DNA: TGTGCCAGCAGTTCTACCGGGAGAACCTACGAGCAGTACTTC. Full variable domain (outside the CDR3, taken from reference TRBV28 and TRBJ2-7): DVKVTQSSRYLVKRTGEKVFLECVQDMDHENMFWYRQDPGLGLRLIYFSYDVKMKEKGDIPEGYSVSREKKERFSLILESASTNQTSMYLCASSSTGRTYEQYFGPGTRLTVT.

The chain uses TRBV18 and TRBJ2-3, with D possibly being TRBD2 (5 bases). Germline assignment: CDR1 KGHSH and CDR2 LQKENI. The CDR3 covers 14 residues. V was cut by 4 bases and J by 0 bases, with 8 bases left in between. The CDR3 region is CASSLWTSTDTQYF. As DNA, the CDR3 is TGTGCCAGCTCACTTTGGACTAGCACAGATACGCAGTATTTT.

The V and J genes are TRBV28 and TRBJ1-4, with 7 bases matching TRBD1. From germline, CDR1 is MDHEN and CDR2 SYDVKM. Germline trimming cut 0 bases from V and 6 bases from J; bases unmatched to any gene: 4. The CDR3 contains 15 residues. The CDR3 sequence is CASSLWGQIDEKLFF. The CDR3 nucleotides read TGTGCCAGCAGTTTATGGGGACAGATTGATGAAAAACTGTTTTTT. Supplemented by reference TRBV28 and TRBJ1-4, the full variable domain reads DVKVTQSSRYLVKRTGEKVFLECVQDMDHENMFWYRQDPGLGLRLIYFSYDVKMKEKGDIPEGYSVSREKKERFSLILESASTNQTSMYLCASSLWGQIDEKLFFGSGTQLSVL.

In its sample, this clone was seen once. This chain uses TRBV5-5 with TRBJ2-1; unclear D gene. Germline V CDR1 and CDR2: SGHKS, YYEKEE (reference sequence). Trimming stripped 2 bases from V and 0 bases from J, with 12 bases between. The CDR3 contains 16 residues. As DNA, the CDR3 is TGTGCCAGCAGCTTTCTTGTGCTAGGCTCCTACAATGAGCAGTTCTTC. Protein: CASSFLVLGSYNEQFF.

The rearrangement uses TRBV5-1 and TRBJ2-2; tentatively, D is TRBD1 (8 bases). The CDR3 runs to 15 residues. Germline V CDR1 and CDR2: SGHRS, YFSETQ. The V end was cut by 4 bases, the J end by 4 bases, with 14 bases between. CDR3 nucleotides: TGCGCCAGCAGCATGACAGGGGAGGGCACCGGGGAGCTGTTTTTT. This sequence encodes CASSMTGEGTGELFF.

J is TRBJ1-2 and V is TRBV5-1; D remains unclear. This CDR3 has 13 residues. Trimming left V 0 bases short and J 4 bases short, with 7 bases between. CDR1 SGHRS and CDR2 YFSETQ come from the germline V gene. CDR3: CASSLEEAYGYTF. CDR3 nucleotide sequence: TGCGCCAGCAGCTTGGAGGAAGCCTATGGCTACACCTTC.

A single count supports this clone. This sequence joins TRBV6-1 and TRBJ1-1, with D maybe TRBD1 (6 bases). Germline CDR1 MNHNS, CDR2 SASEGT. The CDR3 totals 15 residues. Deletions cut 6 bases from V and 3 bases from J, with 17 bases between. CDR3 nucleotides: TGTGCCAGCAGGGCGAACGGGGGCAGAGACACTGAAGCTTTCTTT. As protein: CASRANGGRDTEAFF.

The chain carries TRBV5-6 and TRBJ1-2, with D hard to call. CDR3 length: 12 residues. Trimming took off 6 bases at V and 8 bases at J, with 14 bases between the two ends. Germline-derived CDR1 and CDR2 are SGHDT and YYEEEE. The chain's CDR3 is CASTMSVQGYTF. The CDR3 DNA reads as TGTGCCAGCACCATGTCAGTTCAAGGCTACACCTTC.

The chain employs TRBV7-2 and TRBJ2-7; TRBD2 is a possible D gene (6 bases). The CDR3 sequence is 14 residues long. Trimming removed 6 bases from V and 3 bases from J, with 15 bases in between. Germline V gene lookup returns CDR1 SGHTA and CDR2 FQGNSA. The DNA of the CDR3 is TGTGCCAGCAGTCTGATGAGTAGCGGCTACGAGCAGTACTTC. Protein product: CASSLMSSGYEQYF.

This chain uses TRBV27 with TRBJ1-3; 8 nucleotides agree with TRBD1. The CDR3 has 17 amino acids. V dropped 5 bases and J dropped 4; count of bases not matched to a gene: 13. Germline loops: CDR1 MNHEY, CDR2 SMNVEV (reference sequence). The CDR3 DNA reads TGTGCCAGCAGTCCCCAACGGCAGGGGGCCTCCGGAAACACCATATATTTT. Protein product: CASSPQRQGASGNTIYF.

The rearrangement uses TRBV19 and TRBJ1-2; 8 nucleotides match TRBD1. Trimming removed 7 bases from V and 4 bases from J; junction bases left unmatched: 8. This CDR3 is built from 14 residues. The germline V gene encodes CDR1 LNHDA and CDR2 SQIVND (reference sequence). The CDR3 reads CASKFRDRIYGYTF. The CDR3 nucleotides read TGTGCCAGTAAATTCCGGGACAGGATCTATGGCTACACCTTC. Full variable domain (missing parts from reference TRBV19 and TRBJ1-2): DGGITQSPKYLFRKEGQNVTLSCEQNLNHDAMYWYRQDPGQGLRLIYYSQIVNDFQKGDIAEGYSVSREKKESFPLTVTSAQKNPTAFYLCASKFRDRIYGYTFGSGTRLTVV.

This chain joins TRBV5-1 and TRBJ2-1, with a weak D call TRBD2 (5 bases). Trimming pared 0 bases from V and 4 bases from J, leaving 14 bases between. Germline V gene sequence: CDR1 SGHRS, CDR2 YFSETQ. The CDR3 covers 16 residues. CDR3 sequence reads: CASSLEWSGGYNEQFF. The CDR3 DNA reads TGCGCCAGCAGCTTGGAGTGGTCTGGAGGATACAATGAGCAGTTCTTC.

In its sample, this clone was seen once. The rearrangement uses TRBV18 and TRBJ2-2, with D maybe TRBD2 (6 bases). CDR3 length: 14 amino acids. Trimming stripped 2 bases from V and 6 bases from J, with 10 bases between. The germline gives CDR1 KGHSH, CDR2 LQKENI. CDR3 nucleotide sequence: TGTGCCAGCTCACCAAGGGAGGCCTCCGGGGAGCTGTTTTTT. This translates into CASSPREASGELFF.

The rearrangement uses TRBV5-1 and TRBJ2-3; 8 bases line up with TRBD2. The CDR3 sequence is 15 residues long. The germline V gene encodes CDR1 SGHRS and CDR2 YFSETQ. Trimming cost V 4 bases and J 1 base; bases outside gene matches: 5. The CDR3 region has the DNA TGCGCCAGCAGCATCACAGCGGGAGGCACAGATACGCAGTATTTT. Its protein is CASSITAGGTDTQYF.

The chain links TRBV5-1 to TRBJ2-5; tentatively, D is TRBD1 (5 bases). V lost 0 bases, J lost 1 base, and 13 bases lay in between. Germline V CDR1 and CDR2: SGHRS, YFSETQ. This CDR3 is built from 16 residues. The DNA for the CDR3 is TGCGCCAGCAGCTTGGGGGGCCGAGACAGCCAAGAGACCCAGTACTTC. This codes for CASSLGGRDSQETQYF.

Turning to this clone: The sample has other DNA sequences that encode this CDR3 too. The chain couples TRBV5-4 to TRBJ2-3; TRBD1 matches 8 bases. The CDR3 sequence is 14 residues long. Germline V gene lookup returns CDR1 SGHNT and CDR2 YYREEE (reference sequence). The J segment lost 1 base and the V segment lost 4 bases, leaving 2 bases of the junction unmatched. The CDR3 DNA reads TGTGCCAGCAGCCCAGGGGGCGGCACAGATACGCAGTATTTT. Protein sequence: CASSPGGGTDTQYF.